The rows below give T cell receptor beta chains drawn from one sample of a study of cytomegalovirus exposure and HLA in healthy donors. The data were produced by immunoSEQ multiplex PCR, yet TCRdb's version contains in-frame clones alone and is incomplete. The repertoire holds 200,000 or so clones, roughly 88% seen once, with about 2.9% in the top ten. Sequencing was performed on PBMCs. Receptor source: a woman aged 18-29 years in good health and CMV-seronegative. The CDR3 runs from the conserved cysteine through the conserved F or W. The D gene is left open where the match is weak. Expanded clones are given a class, and other clones once, few, many or no size at all.

J gene: TRBJ2-7; CDR3 length: 14; D gene: .; clone size: .; V gene: TRBV7-6; CDR3 DNA: TGTGCCAGCAGCCCAACGGACGGACTCTACGAGCAGTACTTC; CDR3 protein: CASSPTDGLYEQYF
J gene: TRBJ2-3; CDR3 length: 15; D gene: TRBD1; clone size: .; V gene: TRBV19; CDR3 DNA: TGTGCCAGTAGTAAACCGGGACAGGGGATGATGGCGCAGTATTTT; CDR3 protein: CASSKPGQGMMAQYF
J gene: TRBJ1-2; CDR3 length: 12; D gene: TRBD1; clone size: .; V gene: TRBV9; CDR3 DNA: TGTGCCAGCACTGGGACAGCCTATGGCTACACCTTC; CDR3 protein: CASTGTAYGYTF
J gene: TRBJ2-7; CDR3 length: 14; D gene: TRBD1; clone size: .; V gene: TRBV6-1; CDR3 DNA: TGTGCCAGCATGAACAGGGGGCTTTCCTACGAGCAGTACTTC; CDR3 protein: CASMNRGLSYEQYF
J gene: TRBJ2-1; CDR3 length: 14; D gene: TRBD2; clone size: .; V gene: TRBV6-5; CDR3 DNA: TGTGCCAGCAGGGGTAGCGGGAGAGCGAATGAGCAGTTCTTC; CDR3 protein: CASRGSGRANEQFF
J gene: TRBJ1-3; CDR3 length: 13; D gene: .; clone size: .; V gene: TRBV10-3; CDR3 DNA: TGTGCCATCAGGGGCAGCTCTGGAAACACCATATATTTT; CDR3 protein: CAIRGSSGNTIYF
J gene: TRBJ2-5; CDR3 length: 16; D gene: TRBD1; clone size: once; V gene: TRBV2; CDR3 DNA: TGTGCCAGCAGATATACCGGGACAGGGATCAAGTCGACCCAGTACTTC; CDR3 protein: CASRYTGTGIKSTQYF
J gene: TRBJ1-2; CDR3 length: 15; D gene: .; clone size: .; V gene: TRBV5-1; CDR3 DNA: TGCGCCAGCAGCTTGGCCGGAGGGGAGGGTCGTGGCTACACCTTC; CDR3 protein: CASSLAGGEGRGYTF
J gene: TRBJ2-7; CDR3 length: 15; D gene: .; clone size: .; V gene: TRBV2; CDR3 DNA: TGTGCCAGCAGTGAATCTGGGGAGGCGTTCTACGAGCAGTACTTC; CDR3 protein: CASSESGEAFYEQYF
J gene: TRBJ1-2; CDR3 length: 13; D gene: .; clone size: few; V gene: TRBV28; CDR3 DNA: TGTGCCATAAATGTCCAGGGCCGTAACGGCTACACCTTC; CDR3 protein: CAINVQGRNGYTF
J gene: TRBJ2-7; CDR3 length: 14; D gene: .; clone size: .; V gene: TRBV6-5; CDR3 DNA: TGTGCCAGCAGGCGGGACAGCCAAAGCTACGAGCAGTACTTC; CDR3 protein: CASRRDSQSYEQYF
J gene: TRBJ1-2; CDR3 length: 15; D gene: TRBD1; clone size: once; V gene: TRBV12-5; CDR3 DNA: TGTGCTAGTGGTTCCGGACAGGCCTCATTCGAGGGCTACACCTTC; CDR3 protein: CASGSGQASFEGYTF
J gene: TRBJ2-7; CDR3 length: 12; D gene: .; clone size: .; V gene: TRBV6-1; CDR3 DNA: TGTGCCAGCACCCGAGGCTCCTACGAGCAGTACTTC; CDR3 protein: CASTRGSYEQYF
J gene: TRBJ2-7; CDR3 length: 15; D gene: TRBD2; clone size: .; V gene: TRBV28; CDR3 DNA: TGTGCCATTTCTCGTGGAGCGGGAGGGTCCCACGAGCAGTACTTC; CDR3 protein: CAISRGAGGSHEQYF
J gene: TRBJ2-5; CDR3 length: 17; D gene: TRBD1; clone size: .; V gene: TRBV15; CDR3 DNA: TGTGCCACCAGCAGAGATCGCCAGGGGGCAGTTCGGGAGACCCAGTACTTC; CDR3 protein: CATSRDRQGAVRETQYF
J gene: TRBJ1-2; CDR3 length: 11; D gene: .; clone size: .; V gene: TRBV28; CDR3 DNA: TGTGCCAGCAGACTCTACTATGGCTACACCTTC; CDR3 protein: CASRLYYGYTF
J gene: TRBJ1-3; CDR3 length: 16; D gene: TRBD1; clone size: .; V gene: TRBV4-1; CDR3 DNA: TGCGCCAGCAGCCAAGGACAGGGAGGCTCTGGAAACACCATATATTTT; CDR3 protein: CASSQGQGGSGNTIYF
J gene: TRBJ2-7; CDR3 length: 16; D gene: TRBD1; clone size: .; V gene: TRBV7-9; CDR3 DNA: TGTGCCAGCAGCTTAGGGTCCGGACAGGGGAGTTACGAGCAGTACTTC; CDR3 protein: CASSLGSGQGSYEQYF
J gene: TRBJ2-1; CDR3 length: 14; D gene: TRBD2; clone size: .; V gene: TRBV27; CDR3 DNA: TGTGCCAGCAAACCGGGAGGGCCGCAAAATGAGCAGTTCTTC; CDR3 protein: CASKPGGPQNEQFF
J gene: TRBJ2-3; CDR3 length: 19; D gene: TRBD2; clone size: .; V gene: TRBV4-1; CDR3 DNA: TGCGCCAGCAGCCAAGATCAGACGGGAGGGCCACGGTACACAGATACGCAGTATTTT; CDR3 protein: CASSQDQTGGPRYTDTQYF
J gene: TRBJ2-7; CDR3 length: 13; D gene: TRBD1; clone size: .; V gene: TRBV7-2; CDR3 DNA: TGTGCCAGCAGCTGGGGGACAGGGTACGAGCAGTACTTC; CDR3 protein: CASSWGTGYEQYF
J gene: TRBJ2-5; CDR3 length: 14; D gene: .; clone size: .; V gene: TRBV7-8; CDR3 DNA: TGTGCCAGCAGCTTTTTACAGGAGGGAGAGACCCAGTACTTC; CDR3 protein: CASSFLQEGETQYF
J gene: TRBJ1-1; CDR3 length: 15; D gene: TRBD1; clone size: .; V gene: TRBV27; CDR3 DNA: TGTGCCAGCAGTTTCTTGGCAGGGGGACCCGGAAGAGCTTTCTTT; CDR3 protein: CASSFLAGGPGRAFF
J gene: TRBJ1-3; CDR3 length: 16; D gene: TRBD1; clone size: .; V gene: TRBV6-1; CDR3 DNA: TGTGCCAGCAGTGTACAGGGGATGGGGCTTAGAAACACCATATATTTT; CDR3 protein: CASSVQGMGLRNTIYF
J gene: TRBJ2-5; CDR3 length: 15; D gene: TRBD2; clone size: once; V gene: TRBV2; CDR3 DNA: TGTGCCAGCAGTGATGGGGGGGATAGGGTCAGTACCCAGTACTTC; CDR3 protein: CASSDGGDRVSTQYF
J gene: TRBJ2-3; CDR3 length: 18; D gene: TRBD1; clone size: once; V gene: TRBV5-6; CDR3 DNA: TGTGCCAGCAGCTGGGCTCACACCGGGACAGTGAGCACAGATACGCAGTATTTT; CDR3 protein: CASSWAHTGTVSTDTQYF
J gene: TRBJ2-3; CDR3 length: 14; D gene: TRBD1; clone size: .; V gene: TRBV7-9; CDR3 DNA: TGTGCCAGCAGCTTGACAGGGTCCGGGGATACGCAGTATTTT; CDR3 protein: CASSLTGSGDTQYF
J gene: TRBJ2-7; CDR3 length: 14; D gene: .; clone size: few; V gene: TRBV7-2; CDR3 DNA: TGTGCCAGCAGCTTTAGAGGGAACTCCTACGAGCAGTACTTC; CDR3 protein: CASSFRGNSYEQYF
J gene: TRBJ1-1; CDR3 length: 17; D gene: TRBD1; clone size: once; V gene: TRBV29-1; CDR3 DNA: TGCAGCGTTGTCCCCAGGACAGGGGGCTCGAGTTTAACTGAAGCTTTCTTT; CDR3 protein: CSVVPRTGGSSLTEAFF